Given below is one TCR beta chain in context. TCRdb's table, derived via immunoSEQ multiplex PCR, lists solely in-frame clones and lacks some. The repertoire has about 190,000 clones, around four fifths of them found once; the top ten carry about 4.9%. The data were taken from a study of blood T cell repertoires in COVID-19. Sample: peripheral blood. This receptor was identified in a woman between 25 and 40 years old with acute or convalescent COVID-19.

CDR3 nucleotide sequence: TGCGCCAGCAGCTTGGCCAGGGGAAATAATGAGCAGTTCTTC. This gives the protein CASSLARGNNEQFF. This sequence joins TRBV5-1 and TRBJ2-1, with a tentative D call TRBD1 (6 bases). Germline CDR1 reads SGHRS; CDR2 reads YFSETQ. V was shortened by 0 bases and J by 7 bases, with 11 bases between the two germline ends. The CDR3 consists of 14 residues.